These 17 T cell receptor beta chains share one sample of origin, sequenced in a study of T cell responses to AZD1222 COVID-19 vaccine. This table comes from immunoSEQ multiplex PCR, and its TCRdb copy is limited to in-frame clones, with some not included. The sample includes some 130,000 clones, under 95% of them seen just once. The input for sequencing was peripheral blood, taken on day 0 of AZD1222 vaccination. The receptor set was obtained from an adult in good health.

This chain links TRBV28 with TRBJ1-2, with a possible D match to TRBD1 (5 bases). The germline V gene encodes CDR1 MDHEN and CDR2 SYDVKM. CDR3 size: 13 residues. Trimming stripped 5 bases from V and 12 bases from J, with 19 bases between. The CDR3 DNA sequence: TGTGCCAGCAGTACCCCCGGGGCCCAGGACAACACCTTC. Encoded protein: CASSTPGAQDNTF.

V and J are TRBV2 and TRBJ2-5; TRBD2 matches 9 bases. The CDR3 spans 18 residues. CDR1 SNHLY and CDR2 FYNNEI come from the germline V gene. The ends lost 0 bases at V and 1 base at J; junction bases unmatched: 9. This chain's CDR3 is CASSEAEWREGPQETQYF. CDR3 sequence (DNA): TGTGCCAGCAGTGAAGCGGAGTGGCGGGAGGGCCCCCAAGAGACCCAGTACTTC.

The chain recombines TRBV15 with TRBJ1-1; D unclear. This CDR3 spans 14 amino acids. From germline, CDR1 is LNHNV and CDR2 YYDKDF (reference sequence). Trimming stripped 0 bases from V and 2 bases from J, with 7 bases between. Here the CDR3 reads CATSRDGSNTEAFF. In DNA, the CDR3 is TGTGCCACCAGCAGAGATGGCAGTAACACTGAAGCTTTCTTT.

The CDR3 protein is CASSLTLTTGELFF. CDR3 nucleotide sequence: TGTGCCAGCAGCTTAACGTTAACCACCGGGGAGCTGTTTTTT. This sequence joins TRBV7-3 and TRBJ2-2, with D unresolved. Germline V gene sequence: CDR1 SGHTA, CDR2 FQGTGA. The CDR3 spans 14 residues. V was trimmed by 0 bases and J by 4 bases, leaving 6 bases between them.

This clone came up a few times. CDR3: CASRHGPANTEAFF. In nucleotides, the CDR3 is TGTGCCAGCAGACACGGGCCTGCGAACACTGAAGCTTTCTTT. The chain employs TRBV27 and TRBJ1-1; D is uncertain. CDR1 and CDR2 from the germline V gene are MNHEY and SMNVEV (reference sequence). The CDR3 covers 14 residues. Between the trimmed V and J ends, which lost 6 bases and 1 base, there was a span of 12 bases.

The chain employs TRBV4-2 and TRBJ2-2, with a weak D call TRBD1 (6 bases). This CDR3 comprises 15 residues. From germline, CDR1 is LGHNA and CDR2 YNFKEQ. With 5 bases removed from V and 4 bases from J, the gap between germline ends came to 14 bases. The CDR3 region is CASSSGQTGTGELFF. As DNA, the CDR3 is TGTGCCAGCAGCTCTGGACAGACGGGCACCGGGGAGCTGTTTTTT.

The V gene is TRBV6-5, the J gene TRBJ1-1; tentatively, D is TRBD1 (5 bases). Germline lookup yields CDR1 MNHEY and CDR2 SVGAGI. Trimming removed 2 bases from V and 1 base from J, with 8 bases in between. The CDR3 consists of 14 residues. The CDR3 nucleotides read TGTGCCAGCAGTTACGGCGGACAGAACACTGAAGCTTTCTTT. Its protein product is CASSYGGQNTEAFF.

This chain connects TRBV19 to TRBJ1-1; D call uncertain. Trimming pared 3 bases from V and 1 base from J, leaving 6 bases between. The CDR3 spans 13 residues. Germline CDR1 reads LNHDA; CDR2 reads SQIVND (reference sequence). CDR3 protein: CASSISGNTEAFF. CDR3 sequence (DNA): TGTGCCAGTAGTATTTCAGGGAACACTGAAGCTTTCTTT.

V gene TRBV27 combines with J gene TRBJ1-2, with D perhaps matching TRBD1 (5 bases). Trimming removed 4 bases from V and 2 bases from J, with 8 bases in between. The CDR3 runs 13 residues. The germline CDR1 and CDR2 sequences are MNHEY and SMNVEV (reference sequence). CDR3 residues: CASSSGLNYGYTF. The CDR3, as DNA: TGTGCCAGCAGTTCGGGACTAAACTATGGCTACACCTTC.

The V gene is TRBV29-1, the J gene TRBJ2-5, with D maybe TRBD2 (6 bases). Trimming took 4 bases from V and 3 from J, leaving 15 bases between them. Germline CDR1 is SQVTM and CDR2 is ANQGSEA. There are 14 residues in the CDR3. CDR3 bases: TGCAGCGTTGTCTTCGGCGGCGGGAAAGAGACCCAGTACTTC. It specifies CSVVFGGGKETQYF.

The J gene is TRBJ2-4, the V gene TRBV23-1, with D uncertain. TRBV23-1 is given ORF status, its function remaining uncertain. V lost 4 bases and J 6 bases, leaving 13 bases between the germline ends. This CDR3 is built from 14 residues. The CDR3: CASSRTNGPNIQYF. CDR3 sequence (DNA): TGCGCCAGCAGTCGCACCAATGGGCCAAACATTCAGTACTTC.

CDR3 region: CASSIQGQAYEQYF. CDR3 sequence (DNA): TGTGCCAGCAGTATACAGGGTCAGGCCTACGAGCAGTACTTC. The chain couples TRBV6-5 to TRBJ2-7, with D tentatively TRBD1 (6 bases). Trimming removed 5 bases at V and 2 bases at J, with 13 bases between. Per germline, CDR1 MNHEY and CDR2 SVGAGI. This CDR3 spans 14 amino acids.

CDR3 sequence: CASRGGYSNQPQHF. CDR3 in DNA: TGTGCCAGCAGGGGCGGTTATAGCAATCAGCCCCAGCATTTT. The V call is TRBV28, the J call TRBJ1-5, with D unclear. The length of the CDR3 is 14 residues. Germline V gives CDR1 MDHEN, CDR2 SYDVKM. V lost 6 bases, J lost 0 bases, and 9 bases lay in between.

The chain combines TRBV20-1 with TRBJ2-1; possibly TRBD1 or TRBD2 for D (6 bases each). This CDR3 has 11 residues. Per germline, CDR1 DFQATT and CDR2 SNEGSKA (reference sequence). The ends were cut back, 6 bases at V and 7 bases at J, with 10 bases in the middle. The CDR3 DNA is TGCAGTGCCCGAGGGGGGAATGAGCAGTTCTTC. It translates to CSARGGNEQFF.

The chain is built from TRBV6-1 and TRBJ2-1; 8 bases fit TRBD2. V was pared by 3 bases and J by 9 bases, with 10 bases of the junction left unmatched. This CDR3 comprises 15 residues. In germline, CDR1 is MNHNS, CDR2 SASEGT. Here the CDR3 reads CASSERREVSSEQFF. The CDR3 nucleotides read TGTGCCAGCAGTGAGCGGCGGGAGGTCTCCAGTGAGCAGTTCTTC.

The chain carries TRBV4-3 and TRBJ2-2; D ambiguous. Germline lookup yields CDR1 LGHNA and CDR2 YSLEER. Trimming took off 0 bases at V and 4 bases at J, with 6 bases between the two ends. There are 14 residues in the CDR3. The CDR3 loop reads CASSQESRTGELFF. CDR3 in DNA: TGCGCCAGCAGCCAAGAGTCGCGCACCGGGGAGCTGTTTTTT.

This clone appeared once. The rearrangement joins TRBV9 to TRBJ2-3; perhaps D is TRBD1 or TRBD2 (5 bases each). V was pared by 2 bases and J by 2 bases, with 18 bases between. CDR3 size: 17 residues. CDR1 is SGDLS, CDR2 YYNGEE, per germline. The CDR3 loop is CASSVSAFRGATDTQYF. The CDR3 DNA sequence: TGTGCCAGCAGCGTCTCCGCTTTCCGGGGCGCCACAGATACGCAGTATTTT.